A single sample gave rise to the 22 T cell receptor beta chains below, sequenced in a study of T cells in women clearing cervical HPV infection. Profiled with immunoSEQ multiplex PCR; TCRdb holds only in-frame clones, not every one. This table lists about 37,000 clones. Sequences were obtained from blood buffy coat. These receptors were taken from a woman between 18 and 70 years old with a cervical HPV16 infection that either progressed to CIN3+ or cleared (not recorded which).

To note about this clone: The read comes to an end 3 residues before the CDR3 does, leaving the germline J gene to fill in the end. This chain connects TRBV29-1 to TRBJ1-1; D remains ambiguous. From germline, CDR1 is SQVTM and CDR2 ANQGSEA. The CDR3 covers 13 residues. Trimming took off 7 bases at V and 4 bases at J, with 16 bases between the two ends. The CDR3 reads CSAGSGLATEAFF. The sequenced CDR3 bases are TGCAGCGCCGGGTCGGGGTTGGCCACTGAA.

Comments on this clone: The read ends 3 residues early relative to the CDR3; the germline J gene fills the gap. The gene calls are TRBV5-4 and TRBJ1-3, with 8 nucleotides matching TRBD1. From germline, CDR1 is SGHNT and CDR2 YYREEE (reference sequence). J was trimmed by 2 bases and V by 0 bases; bases with no gene match: 1. CDR3 length equals 15 residues. The covered CDR3 bases are TGTGCCAGCAGCTTGGCACAGGGGGCTGGAAACACC. This encodes CASSLAQGAGNT. The complete CDR3 sequence is CASSLAQGAGNTIYF.

About this clone itself: The missing CDR3 end, 3 residues past where the read stops, is filled in from the germline J gene. The chain is built from TRBV7-3 and TRBJ2-3; D ambiguous. From germline, CDR1 is SGHTA and CDR2 FQGTGA. This CDR3 has 13 amino acids. This chain's CDR3 is CASSLRSDRTQYF. CDR3 bases read: TGTGCCAGCAGCTTAAGATCCGATCGGACG.

The CDR3 bases that were read are TGTGCCTGGAGTAGGACAGCTAGCACAGATACG. This translates into CAWSRTASTDT. In full, the CDR3 reads CAWSRTASTDTQYF. The chain joins TRBV30 to TRBJ2-3; D possibly corresponds to TRBD1 (6 bases). The read stops 3 residues short of the end of the CDR3; the missing end is completed from the germline J gene. The germline CDR1 and CDR2 sequences are GTSNPN and SVGIG (reference sequence). This CDR3 spans 14 amino acids. V lost 2 bases to trimming and J lost 0 bases, with 9 bases between them.

On this clone itself: The read finishes 3 residues shy of the CDR3 end, and the germline J gene is used to complete it. The chain uses TRBV2 and TRBJ2-2; 9 nucleotides match TRBD1. CDR1 is SNHLY and CDR2 is FYNNEI in the germline V gene. This CDR3 has 14 residues. CDR3 DNA, as far as it was read: TGTGCCAGCAGTGGGACAGGGGCCCTTTCACCG. Protein sequence: CASSGTGALSP. The full-length CDR3 reads as CASSGTGALSPLFF.

With regard to this clone: The read ends 3 residues early relative to the CDR3; the germline J gene fills the gap. The chain joins TRBV2 to TRBJ1-2; TRBD1 aligns across 9 bases. The V and J ends lost 4 bases and 6 bases, in that order; junction bases with no gene match: 0. The CDR3 length is 12 residues. Germline values: CDR1 SNHLY, CDR2 FYNNEI. CDR3 region: CASSGQGDGYTF. Partial CDR3 DNA: TGTGCCAGCAGTGGACAGGGGGATGGC. Combining the CDR3 with reference TRBV2 and TRBJ1-2 gives the whole variable domain EPEVTQTPSHQVTQMGQEVILRCVPISNHLYFYWYRQILGQKVEFLVSFYNNEISEKSEIFDDQFSVERPDGSNFTLKIRSTKLEDSAMYFCASSGQGDGYTFGSGTRLTVV.

Of note for this clone: Read coverage stops 3 residues before the CDR3 terminus; the germline J gene supplies the remainder. The V gene is TRBV11-3, the J gene TRBJ2-3, with D perhaps TRBD1 (6 bases). The CDR3 runs to 13 residues. The germline V gene has CDR1 SGHNT and CDR2 YENEEA. V was pared by 6 bases and J by 0 bases, with 7 bases between. The CDR3 sequence: CASRDSSTDTQYF. CDR3 bases read: TGTGCCAGCAGGGACAGTAGCACAGATACG. The variable domain in full, completed from reference TRBV11-3 and TRBJ2-3, reads EAGVVQSPRYKIIEKKQPVAFWCNPISGHNTLYWYLQNLGQGPELLIRYENEEAVDDSQLPKDRFSAERLKGVDSTLKIQPAELGDSAVYLCASRDSSTDTQYFGPGTRLTVL.

Concerning this clone: The read gets to within 3 residues of the CDR3 end, and the germline J gene fills in the rest. This chain connects TRBV20-1 to TRBJ2-7, with 9 bases fitting TRBD2. This CDR3 spans 15 amino acids. Trimming removed 3 bases from V and 2 bases from J; junction bases left unmatched: 8. Germline V CDR1 and CDR2: DFQATT, SNEGSKA (reference sequence). The sequenced CDR3 bases are TGCAGTGCTAGGGGGACTAGCAGCCGCACCTACGAG. Protein product: CSARGTSSRTYE. The complete CDR3 reads CSARGTSSRTYEQYF.

In the case of this clone: The read halts 3 residues ahead of the CDR3 end, with the missing end drawn from the germline J gene. The V call is TRBV5-1, the J call TRBJ1-1; D is possibly TRBD1 (5 bases). The length of the CDR3 is 13 residues. The V gene's germline CDR1 is SGHRS and CDR2 YFSETQ. The DNA read from the CDR3 is TGCGCCAGCAGCTTGGTTGGCAGGGCAGGC. The encoded protein is CASSLVGRAG. The CDR3 as a whole reads CASSLVGRAGAFF.

The sequenced part of the CDR3 DNA is TGCAGTGCTAGCCGGACGGTAGCGAGACAAGAGACG. Protein product: CSASRTVARQET. The CDR3 reads in full as CSASRTVARQETQYF. The V and J genes are TRBV20-1 and TRBJ2-3, with D tentatively TRBD2 (5 bases). The sequenced fragment ends 3 residues before the CDR3 boundary, so the rest is inferred from the germline J gene. Germline loops: CDR1 DFQATT, CDR2 SNEGSKA (reference sequence). This CDR3 is built from 15 residues.

Details on this clone: The read halts 3 residues ahead of the CDR3 end, with the missing end drawn from the germline J gene. This chain uses TRBV10-2 with TRBJ2-7; TRBD1 agrees at 7 bases. CDR1 WSHSY and CDR2 SAAADI come from the germline V gene. The V and J ends lost 3 bases and 5 bases, in that order; junction bases with no gene match: 16. CDR3 length: 17 residues. CDR3: CASSERRGGGRGHEQYF. The covered CDR3 bases are TGCGCCAGCAGTGAAAGACGCGGTGGCGGAAGGGGGCACGAG.

As regards this clone: The read finishes 3 residues shy of the CDR3 end, and the germline J gene is used to complete it. The chain recombines TRBV7-3 with TRBJ2-7; TRBD1 aligns across 7 bases. With V trimmed by 5 bases and J by 1 base, 8 bases remained unmatched. Germline values: CDR1 SGHTA, CDR2 FQGTGA. The CDR3 consists of 15 residues. The DNA read from the CDR3 is TGTGCCAGCAGCCCGGGACAGCCGGGGTCCTACGAG. It yields the protein CASSPGQPGSYE. The entire CDR3 is CASSPGQPGSYEQYF.

For this clone: The CDR3 end lies 3 residues beyond the end of the read and is filled in from the germline J gene. The chain employs TRBV7-3 and TRBJ2-4, with no clear D. Per germline, CDR1 SGHTA and CDR2 FQGTGA. CDR3 length: 10 residues. CDR3 residues: CASSHYGQYF. The part of the CDR3 DNA that was read is TGTGCCAGCAGCCACTATGGT.

A remark on this clone: Read coverage stops 3 residues before the CDR3 terminus; the germline J gene supplies the remainder. The chain combines TRBV20-1 with TRBJ1-4, with D tentatively TRBD1 (6 bases). This CDR3 has 14 amino acids. CDR1 DFQATT and CDR2 SNEGSKA come from the germline V gene (reference sequence). Trimming cost V 6 bases and J 7 bases, with 18 bases left between them. The CDR3 DNA, read in part, is TGCAGTGCAAATAGGGGGACGATCGGTGAAAAA. Its protein product is CSANRGTIGEK. The CDR3 in its entirety is CSANRGTIGEKLFF.

Of note for this clone: The junction shows a germline mismatch at one end, possibly a read error. The read stops 3 residues short of the end of the CDR3; the missing end is completed from the germline J gene. The chain employs TRBV7-9 and TRBJ1-5, with a tentative D call TRBD1 (5 bases). CDR1 and CDR2 (germline): SEHNR, FQNEAQ (reference sequence). The CDR3 runs 14 residues. Partial CDR3 DNA: TGTGCCGGCAGCTTTTCAGGTGGGGCTCAGCCC. Its translation: CAGSFSGGAQP. The CDR3 as a whole reads CAGSFSGGAQPQHF.

Remarks on this clone: Read coverage stops 3 residues before the CDR3 terminus; the germline J gene supplies the remainder. This chain connects TRBV30 to TRBJ2-2; TRBD1 is a possible D gene (6 bases). In germline, CDR1 is GTSNPN, CDR2 SVGIG (reference sequence). The CDR3 is 16 amino acids. The CDR3 is CAWTQGGISGANVLFF. The DNA read from the CDR3 is TGTGCCTGGACACAGGGTGGGATCTCTGGGGCCAACGTG.

Comment on this clone: The read falls 3 residues short of the CDR3 end, and the missing part is taken from the germline J gene. The chain couples TRBV2 to TRBJ2-5, with 7 bases fitting TRBD2. V shed 8 bases, J shed 4 bases, and the junction held 10 bases outside the gene matches. Germline V gives CDR1 SNHLY, CDR2 FYNNEI. The CDR3 runs to 14 residues. The CDR3 region is CASGRGQARETQYF. Partial CDR3 DNA: TGTGCCAGCGGGAGGGGCCAAGCAAGAGAGACC. The full variable domain, rest sourced from reference TRBV2 and TRBJ2-5, is EPEVTQTPSHQVTQMGQEVILRCVPISNHLYFYWYRQILGQKVEFLVSFYNNEISEKSEIFDDQFSVERPDGSNFTLKIRSTKLEDSAMYFCASGRGQARETQYFGPGTRLLVL.

As to this clone: The read terminates 3 residues before the CDR3 end, so the remaining end is supplied by the germline J gene. The chain has TRBV11-3 and TRBJ2-2, with D unresolved. The CDR3 totals 13 residues. V lost 1 base, J lost 5 bases, and 5 bases lay in between. The germline CDR1 and CDR2 sequences are SGHNT and YENEEA. CDR3 sequence reads: CASSLGQTGELFF. CDR3 bases read: TGTGCCAGCAGCTTAGGACAAACCGGGGAG. The complete variable domain, with remaining parts taken from reference TRBV11-3 and TRBJ2-2, reads EAGVVQSPRYKIIEKKQPVAFWCNPISGHNTLYWYLQNLGQGPELLIRYENEEAVDDSQLPKDRFSAERLKGVDSTLKIQPAELGDSAVYLCASSLGQTGELFFGEGSRLTVL.

On this clone itself: The read comes to an end 3 residues before the CDR3 does, leaving the germline J gene to fill in the end. V usage is TRBV5-1 and J usage is TRBJ2-3, with 7 bases that match TRBD1. V trimming: 0 bases; J trimming: 2 bases; junction bases outside the gene matches: 6. The CDR3 sequence is 16 residues long. The germline gives CDR1 SGHRS, CDR2 YFSETQ. The sequenced CDR3 bases are TGCGCCAGCAGCTTGGTAGGACAGGCGTACACAGATACG. Protein sequence: CASSLVGQAYTDT. The full CDR3 protein is CASSLVGQAYTDTQYF. Supplemented by reference TRBV5-1 and TRBJ2-3, the full variable domain reads KAGVTQTPRYLIKTRGQQVTLSCSPISGHRSVSWYQQTPGQGLQFLFEYFSETQRNKGNFPGRFSGRQFSNSRSEMNVSTLELGDSALYLCASSLVGQAYTDTQYFGPGTRLTVL.

Concerning this clone itself: At one of its ends the junction is not consistent with the germline gene, which may arise from a read error. The read ends 3 residues early relative to the CDR3; the germline J gene fills the gap. The rearrangement links TRBV7-2 to TRBJ1-5, with 8 positions matching TRBD1. This CDR3 has 14 amino acids. The germline CDR1 and CDR2 sequences are SGHTA and FQGNSA. The sequenced CDR3 bases are TGTTCCAGCAGCCTCAGACAGGGGAATCAGCCC. Encoded protein: CSSSLRQGNQP. The full-length CDR3 reads as CSSSLRQGNQPQHF. The whole variable domain, filled in from reference TRBV7-2 and TRBJ1-5, reads GAGVSQSPSNKVTEKGKDVELRCDPISGHTALYWYRQSLGQGLEFLIYFQGNSAPDKSGLPSDRFSAERTGGSVSTLTIQRTQQEDSAVYLCSSSLRQGNQPQHFGDGTRLSIL.

Note on this clone: With the read ending 3 residues before the CDR3 end, the germline J gene is used to fill in that end. V gene TRBV6-4 combines with J gene TRBJ2-1; tentative D call: TRBD2 (5 bases). CDR3 length: 13 amino acids. V lost 5 bases, J lost 7 bases, and 12 bases lay in between. Germline V gene lookup returns CDR1 MRHNA and CDR2 SNTAGT. Partial CDR3 DNA: TGTGCCAGCAGTTCGGGCGGCGGGAATGAG. Amino acids: CASSSGGGNE. The entire CDR3 sequence reads CASSSGGGNEQFF.

The CDR3 here is CASRETTNTGELFF. Partial CDR3 DNA: TGTGCCAGCAGGGAGACAACGAACACCGGGGAG. The rearrangement uses TRBV2 and TRBJ2-2, with D uncertain. The sequenced fragment ends 3 residues before the CDR3 boundary, so the rest is inferred from the germline J gene. Deletions cut 6 bases from V and 0 bases from J, with 8 bases between. The germline CDR1 and CDR2 sequences are SNHLY and FYNNEI. There are 14 residues in the CDR3.